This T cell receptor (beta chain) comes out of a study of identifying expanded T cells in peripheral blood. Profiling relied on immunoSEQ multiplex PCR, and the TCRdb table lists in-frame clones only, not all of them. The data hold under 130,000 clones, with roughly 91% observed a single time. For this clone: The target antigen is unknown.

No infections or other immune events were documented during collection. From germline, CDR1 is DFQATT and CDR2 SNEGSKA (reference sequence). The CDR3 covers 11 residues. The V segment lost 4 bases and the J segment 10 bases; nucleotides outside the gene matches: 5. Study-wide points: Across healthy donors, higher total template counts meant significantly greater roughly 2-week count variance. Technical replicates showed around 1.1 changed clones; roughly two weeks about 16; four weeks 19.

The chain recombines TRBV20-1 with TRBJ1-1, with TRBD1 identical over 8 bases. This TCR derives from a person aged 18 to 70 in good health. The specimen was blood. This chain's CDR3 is CSATGGAGAFF. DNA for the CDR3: TGCAGTGCTACAGGGGGCGCCGGAGCTTTCTTT.